One sample yielded the 8 T cell receptor beta chains listed below, sequenced in a study of blood T cells in healthy people across ages. Then a second PCR, running roughly 6 to 12 cycles, was carried out with a sample-barcoded 5' primer and a J-beta primer mix. Each CDR3 protein is one row after TCRdb ran MiXCR on the 5' RACE reads. The sample lists under 2 million distinct CDR3 sequences, about 31% seen once, with about 11% in the top ten. The sequenced sample was blood. The source of these receptors is a woman aged 25 to 45 in good health.

This clonotype turned up a few times. The chain uses TRBV20-1 and TRBJ2-7; unclear D gene. Trimming cost V 3 bases and J 4 bases, with 16 bases left between them. CDR1 DFQATT and CDR2 SNEGSKA come from the germline V gene (reference sequence). This CDR3 has 14 residues. The DNA for the CDR3 is TGCAGTGCTAGTAATCGCGACACCCATTACGAGCAGTACTTC. Translating gives CSASNRDTHYEQYF.

Comment on this clonotype: Its ends do not fully match the called genes, so a read error is possible. The chain carries TRBV20-1 and TRBJ2-7; D is unclear. This CDR3 spans 11 amino acids. Germline loops: CDR1 DFQATT, CDR2 SNEGSKA (reference sequence). The CDR3 region is CGARESYEQYF. The CDR3 DNA follows: TGCGGTGCGAGAGAGTCGTACGAGCAGTACTTC.

The chain employs TRBV10-3 and TRBJ1-1; D is perhaps TRBD1 (5 bases). V lost 0 bases to trimming and J lost 0 bases, with 11 bases between them. CDR1 is ENHRY, CDR2 SYGVKD, per germline. The CDR3 has 16 residues. DNA of the CDR3: TGTGCCATCAGTGAGTCACCGGGGCGGATGAACACTGAAGCTTTCTTT. This sequence encodes CAISESPGRMNTEAFF.

The chain couples TRBV3-1 to TRBJ1-2; D remains unclear. Deletions cut 1 base from V and 8 bases from J, with 11 bases between. Germline-derived CDR1 and CDR2 are LGHDT and YNNKEL (reference sequence). This CDR3 comprises 13 residues. The CDR3 DNA is TGTGCCAGCAGCCAAGTCGGAAGCTTAGGCTACACCTTC. Encoded protein: CASSQVGSLGYTF.

There are many counts of this clonotype. V usage is TRBV4-1 and J usage is TRBJ2-1; 9 bases are a match to TRBD1. V was clipped by 0 bases and J by 0 bases; unmatched bases: 3. CDR3 length equals 17 residues. Germline-derived CDR1 and CDR2 are MGHRA and YSYEKL. The CDR3 sequence: CASSQEGQGSSYNEQFF. CDR3 DNA sequence: TGCGCCAGCAGCCAAGAGGGACAGGGCTCCTCCTACAATGAGCAGTTCTTC.

With respect to this clonotype: A clone one base away is much larger, so this may be a read error. The gene calls are TRBV12-3 or TRBV12-4 and TRBJ2-5; tentative D call: TRBD1 (6 bases). The V end lost 3 bases, the J end lost 5 bases, and 13 bases lay between the germline ends. There are 14 residues in the CDR3. CDR3 sequence (DNA): TGTGCCAGCAGTTTGGCAGGGGATGGGGAGACCCAGTACTTC. Protein: CASSLAGDGETQYF.

This clonotype was seen a handful of times. This chain joins TRBV5-5 and TRBJ1-5; possible D gene TRBD1, 6 bases. Trimming stripped 4 bases from V and 7 bases from J, with 15 bases between. Germline V gives CDR1 SGHKS, CDR2 YYEKEE (reference sequence). There are 14 residues in the CDR3. CDR3 coding DNA: TGTGCCAGCAGCCTATCACAGGGTTTGCAGCCCCAGCATTTT. Its protein is CASSLSQGLQPQHF.

Details on this clonotype: A junction boundary mismatches the germline segment, possibly from a read error. CDR3 DNA: TGCGCCAGCAGCACGACGGTGGTGGAGACCCGGTACTTC. Protein: CASSTTVVETRYF. The rearrangement joins TRBV4-1 to TRBJ2-5; no reliable D call. This CDR3 spans 13 amino acids. Germline V gene sequence: CDR1 MGHRA, CDR2 YSYEKL.